A single sample is the source of the 23 T cell receptor beta chains below, sequenced in a study of T-cell reconstitution after alpha-beta-depleted transplantation in children. The authors prepared the TCRbeta library with unique molecular identifiers. In TCRdb, the PCR reads were re-called with MiXCR into one record per CDR3 protein. The data show hundreds of thousands of distinct CDR3 sequences, 16% seen once. Sequenced here: PBMCs from the stem cell graft donor, sampled from the stem cell graft. The receptor set was obtained from a human donor who donated a stem cell graft to a child with acute myeloid leukemia.

This clonotype was counted many times. V gene TRBV29-1 combines with J gene TRBJ1-1; D ambiguous. The CDR3 is 14 residues long. Germline assignment: CDR1 SQVTM and CDR2 ANQGSEA. Trimming pared 6 bases from V and 7 bases from J, leaving 21 bases between. Here the CDR3 DNA reads TGCAGCGTGTTCCCGTTCATTGGAGGGAATGAAGCTTTCTTT. Encoded protein: CSVFPFIGGNEAFF.

In its sample, this clonotype was seen a few times. This chain links TRBV20-1 with TRBJ2-7; either TRBD1 or TRBD2 may fit D (5 bases each). CDR3 length: 15 residues. V lost 0 bases, J lost 6 bases, and 18 bases lay in between. The germline V gene encodes CDR1 DFQATT and CDR2 SNEGSKA (reference sequence). CDR3 in DNA: TGCAGTGCTAGAGATGAATATAGCTGGGGGAGCGAGCAGTACTTC. As protein: CSARDEYSWGSEQYF.

The sample holds many counts of this clonotype. This rearrangement joins TRBV12-3 or TRBV12-4 to TRBJ2-6; D not certain. The CDR3 has 17 residues. The germline V and J ends were trimmed by 2 bases and 0 bases, with 11 bases remaining between them. The chain's CDR3 is CASSLTPLSSGANVLTF. The CDR3 DNA sequence: TGTGCCAGCAGTTTAACGCCCCTAAGCTCTGGGGCCAACGTCCTGACTTTC.

This chain connects TRBV20-1 to TRBJ1-5, with 9 bases matching TRBD1. The CDR3 is made up of 13 amino acids. With V trimmed by 5 bases and J by 6 bases, 5 bases remained unmatched. In germline, CDR1 is DFQATT, CDR2 SNEGSKA (reference sequence). The CDR3 DNA reads as TGCAGTGCTGCCGGGACAGGGCGTCAGCCCCAGCATTTT. Its translation: CSAAGTGRQPQHF.

The rearrangement links TRBV4-3 to TRBJ1-6; no clear D gene. The germline CDR1 and CDR2 sequences are LGHNA and YSLEER. The CDR3 is 16 residues long. Trimming stripped 1 base from V and 7 bases from J, with 14 bases between. In nucleotides, the CDR3 is TGCGCCAGCAGCCAAGGGATGTCACTGCCGAATTCACCCCTCCACTTT. Protein product: CASSQGMSLPNSPLHF.

This clonotype was detected many times. The J gene is TRBJ2-3, the V gene TRBV20-1, with TRBD1 matching over 8 bases. Trimming removed 3 bases from V and 2 bases from J; junction bases left unmatched: 7. CDR1 is DFQATT and CDR2 is SNEGSKA in the germline V gene (reference sequence). This CDR3 spans 15 amino acids. The CDR3: CSAREPDRATDTQYF. CDR3 DNA sequence: TGCAGTGCTAGGGAACCGGACAGGGCCACAGATACGCAGTATTTT.

The chain employs TRBV7-9 and TRBJ2-3, with TRBD2 matching over 11 bases. The J segment lost 3 bases and the V segment lost 4 bases, leaving 6 bases of the junction unmatched. The germline gives CDR1 SEHNR, CDR2 FQNEAQ (reference sequence). The length of the CDR3 is 16 residues. The CDR3 DNA is TGTGCCAGCAGCTCGAAACTAGCGGGGGTAACAGATACGCAGTATTTT. Translation gives CASSSKLAGVTDTQYF.

The V call is TRBV28, the J call TRBJ2-4; the match to TRBD1 covers 9 bases. V shed 3 bases and J 7 bases; nucleotides not matched to a gene: 7. CDR1 and CDR2 (germline): MDHEN, SYDVKM. The CDR3 sequence is 15 residues long. In DNA, the CDR3 is TGTGCCAGCAGTTTCACGGGACAGGGATCGAACATTCAGTACTTC. Translation gives CASSFTGQGSNIQYF.

V is TRBV30 and J is TRBJ2-6, with D possibly TRBD1 on 5 matching bases. Germline values: CDR1 GTSNPN, CDR2 SVGIG (reference sequence). This CDR3 spans 15 amino acids. V was pared by 2 bases and J by 0 bases, with 8 bases between. The CDR3 region is CAWSQTASGANVLTF. CDR3 sequence (DNA): TGTGCCTGGAGTCAGACAGCCTCTGGGGCCAACGTCCTGACTTTC.

This clonotype was detected many times. The chain joins TRBV12-3 or TRBV12-4 to TRBJ2-5; no definite D call. With 8 bases removed from V and 2 bases from J, the gap between germline ends came to 12 bases. This CDR3 region has 13 residues. The CDR3 nucleotides read TGTGCCAGCGGGCAGACGGTACAAGAGACCCAGTACTTC. Translating gives CASGQTVQETQYF.

The J gene is TRBJ2-1, the V gene TRBV7-9, with D hard to call. With 1 base removed from V and 5 bases from J, the gap between germline ends came to 9 bases. This CDR3 contains 14 residues. From germline, CDR1 is SEHNR and CDR2 FQNEAQ (reference sequence). The DNA for the CDR3 is TGTGCCAGCAGCTTAGGACTCGGAGACAATGAGCAGTTCTTC. It translates to CASSLGLGDNEQFF. The variable domain in full, completed from reference TRBV7-9 and TRBJ2-1, reads DTGVSQNPRHKITKRGQNVTFRCDPISEHNRLYWYRQTLGQGPEFLTYFQNEAQLEKSRLLSDRFSAERPKGSFSTLEIQRTEQGDSAMYLCASSLGLGDNEQFFGPGTRLTVL.

The chain employs TRBV7-9 and TRBJ2-1, with D unresolved. CDR1 and CDR2 (germline): SEHNR, FQNEAQ (reference sequence). Trimming removed 3 bases at V and 5 bases at J, with 8 bases between. The CDR3 has 13 residues. CDR3 in DNA: TGTGCCAGCAGCTTTTTCCAGAACAATGAGCAGTTCTTC. Its protein product is CASSFFQNNEQFF.

This clonotype occurred many times. This rearrangement joins TRBV29-1 to TRBJ2-7, with no clear D. V lost 4 bases, J lost 0 bases, and 10 bases lay in between. CDR1 is SQVTM, CDR2 ANQGSEA, per germline. This CDR3 has 13 amino acids. For the CDR3, the DNA is TGCAGCGTTGGCGACGGAGACTCCTACGAGCAGTACTTC. Its translation: CSVGDGDSYEQYF.

This clonotype occurred many times. J is TRBJ2-7 and V is TRBV29-1; 7 positions match TRBD1. V was pared by 5 bases and J by 6 bases, with 4 bases of the junction left unmatched. The germline gives CDR1 SQVTM, CDR2 ANQGSEA. The CDR3 has 11 residues. CDR3 coding DNA: TGCAGCGTTACACAGGGGAGCGAGCAGTACTTC. Its protein product is CSVTQGSEQYF.

This clonotype was seen ten or more times. V gene TRBV7-2 combines with J gene TRBJ2-5; 12 bases map to TRBD2. This CDR3 region has 15 residues. After removal of 6 bases from V and 2 bases from J, the junction contained 4 bases not matched to a gene. CDR1 SGHTA and CDR2 FQGNSA come from the germline V gene. For the CDR3, the DNA is TGTGCCAGCAGGGTGACTAGCGGGGGTCAAGAGACCCAGTACTTC. It encodes CASRVTSGGQETQYF. The whole variable domain, filled in from reference TRBV7-2 and TRBJ2-5, reads GAGVSQSPSNKVTEKGKDVELRCDPISGHTALYWYRQSLGQGLEFLIYFQGNSAPDKSGLPSDRFSAERTGGSVSTLTIQRTQQEDSAVYLCASRVTSGGQETQYFGPGTRLLVL.

This clonotype came up a few times. This rearrangement joins TRBV7-2 to TRBJ2-2; D may be TRBD2 (7 bases). V lost 1 base to trimming and J lost 7 bases, with 10 bases between them. The CDR3 length is 14 residues. Germline V gene lookup returns CDR1 SGHTA and CDR2 FQGNSA. CDR3 sequence reads: CASSLGGGHGELFF. CDR3 DNA: TGTGCCAGCAGCTTAGGCGGGGGACACGGGGAGCTGTTTTTT. The complete variable domain, with remaining parts taken from reference TRBV7-2 and TRBJ2-2, reads GAGVSQSPSNKVTEKGKDVELRCDPISGHTALYWYRQSLGQGLEFLIYFQGNSAPDKSGLPSDRFSAERTGGSVSTLTIQRTQQEDSAVYLCASSLGGGHGELFFGEGSRLTVL.

This clonotype was detected a few times. The chain is built from TRBV20-1 and TRBJ1-1, with D hard to call. The CDR3 is 14 residues long. Germline lookup yields CDR1 DFQATT and CDR2 SNEGSKA (reference sequence). Between the trimmed V and J ends, which lost 3 bases and 0 bases, there was a span of 11 bases. Here the CDR3 reads CSARREIMNTEAFF. CDR3 coding DNA: TGCAGTGCTAGGCGGGAAATCATGAACACTGAAGCTTTCTTT.

This clonotype occurred many times. This chain connects TRBV12-3 or TRBV12-4 to TRBJ2-7; D is uncertain. The CDR3 has 11 residues. Trimming shortened V by 5 bases and J by 5 bases, and 7 bases separated the two germline ends. The CDR3: CASSKTNEQYF. CDR3 coding DNA: TGTGCCAGCAGTAAAACAAACGAGCAGTACTTC.

This chain connects TRBV5-1 to TRBJ2-5, with TRBD1 identical over 7 bases. CDR3 length: 14 amino acids. V lost 2 bases and J lost 2; bases outside the gene matches: 3. Looked up from germline, CDR1 is SGHRS and CDR2 is YFSETQ. Here the CDR3 DNA reads TGCGCCAGCAGCTTTGACAGGGTTCAAGAGACCCAGTACTTC. This codes for CASSFDRVQETQYF.

This clonotype occurred many times. The V call is TRBV13, the J call TRBJ1-6, with TRBD1 identical over 7 bases. The germline CDR1 and CDR2 sequences are PRHDT and FYEKMQ (reference sequence). J lost 13 bases, V lost 5 bases, and 5 bases had no gene match. The CDR3 consists of 12 residues. The chain's CDR3 is CASSLQGSPLHF. The CDR3 nucleotides read TGTGCCAGCAGCCTACAGGGGAGCCCCCTCCACTTT.

This clonotype was seen repeatedly, ten times or more. V usage is TRBV29-1 and J usage is TRBJ2-7, with 10 bases aligning to TRBD2. Germline CDR1 SQVTM, CDR2 ANQGSEA. CDR3 length: 15 amino acids. The trim removed 7 bases at V and 0 bases at J, leaving 9 bases unmatched. The CDR3 loop is CSAVSGGGLSYEQYF. CDR3 sequence (DNA): TGCAGCGCCGTAAGCGGGGGGGGCCTCTCCTACGAGCAGTACTTC.

The chain combines TRBV20-1 with TRBJ1-2, with D hard to call. The V gene lost 5 bases and the J gene lost 2 bases, with 3 bases spanning the gap. The germline CDR1 and CDR2 sequences are DFQATT and SNEGSKA (reference sequence). CDR3 length: 10 residues. CDR3 DNA: TGCAGTGCTCTCAACTATGGCTACACCTTC. Translated: CSALNYGYTF.

Notes on this clonotype: Compared with germline, one end of the junction differs, possibly owing to a read error. The rearrangement joins TRBV7-2 to TRBJ1-1; tentative D call: TRBD1 (5 bases). The CDR3 contains 13 residues. In germline, CDR1 is SGHTA, CDR2 FQGNSA. CDR3 loop: CASRHGGGTDAFF. The DNA for the CDR3 is TGTGCCAGCAGACACGGGGGAGGCACTGACGCTTTCTTT. The variable domain in full, completed from reference TRBV7-2 and TRBJ1-1, reads GAGVSQSPSNKVTEKGKDVELRCDPISGHTALYWYRQSLGQGLEFLIYFQGNSAPDKSGLPSDRFSAERTGGSVSTLTIQRTQQEDSAVYLCASRHGGGTDAFFGQGTRLTVV.